A selection of T cell receptor beta chains follows, all from one sample in a study of T cell repertoires in cytomegalovirus infection. From the reads, TCRdb called clonotypes with MiXCR, one entry per CDR3 protein. The sample shows around 740,000 distinct CDR3 sequences, 35% of them seen only once. The sequencing sample was made of PBMCs. These receptor sequences come from a human donor in good health (CMV status not recorded). Some clones in this sample may be carry-over from other donors' samples. Each CDR3 is given with its conserved first and last residue. D genes are given only for firm matches. Clone size is not always given. Where it is, it says once, few, many or a class for expanded clones.

few | TRBJ2-1 | . | TRBV7-3 | CASSLYSSYNEQFF | TGTGCCAGCAGCTTATACTCCTCCTACAATGAGCAGTTCTTC
. | TRBJ1-5 | TRBD1 | TRBV6-1 | CASRLRQGNQPQHF | TGTGCCAGCAGACTCAGACAGGGCAACCAGCCCCAGCATTTT
. | TRBJ1-5 | TRBD1 | TRBV7-9 | CASSLEGGAGQPQHF | TGTGCCAGCAGCTTAGAAGGGGGCGCGGGTCAGCCCCAGCATTTT
. | TRBJ2-5 | . | TRBV12-3/TRBV12-4 | CASSTVLYYGTQYF | TGTGCCAGCAGCACGGTCCTTTACTATGGGACCCAGTACTTC
many | TRBJ2-7 | . | TRBV7-2 | CASSPFRGTYEQYF | TGTGCCAGCAGCCCTTTTCGGGGGACCTACGAGCAGTACTTC
few | TRBJ2-1 | . | TRBV19 | CASSIERSSYNEQFF | TGTGCCAGTAGTATCGAGAGGAGCTCCTACAATGAGCAGTTCTTC
. | TRBJ1-1 | . | TRBV6-1 | CASIGQINTEAFF | TGTGCCAGCATAGGACAGATTAACACTGAAGCTTTCTTT
. | TRBJ2-1 | . | TRBV7-6 | CASSPPSRKSSYNEQFF | TGTGCCAGCAGCCCCCCCTCTCGGAAGAGCTCCTACAATGAGCAGTTCTTC
few | TRBJ1-1 | TRBD1 | TRBV18 | CASSPTTGQNTEAFF | TGTGCCAGCTCACCTACGACAGGGCAGAACACTGAAGCTTTCTTT
many | TRBJ2-3 | TRBD2 | TRBV24-1 | CATSDPGLAGIATQYF | TGTGCCACCAGTGACCCTGGACTAGCGGGAATCGCTACGCAGTATTTT
few | TRBJ1-1 | . | TRBV7-6 | CASSFGEDTEAFF | TGTGCCAGCAGCTTCGGGGAGGACACTGAAGCTTTCTTT
. | TRBJ1-3 | . | TRBV6-6 | CASSTLRRGSGNTIYF | TGTGCCAGCAGTACCCTTCGGAGGGGCTCTGGAAACACCATATATTTT
many | TRBJ2-1 | . | TRBV24-1 | CATSVQGGRGNEQFF | TGTGCCACCAGTGTCCAGGGGGGGCGTGGCAATGAGCAGTTCTTC
few | TRBJ2-3 | . | TRBV7-6 | CASSFYGGPTDTQYF | TGTGCTAGCAGCTTTTACGGAGGTCCCACAGATACGCAGTATTTT
. | TRBJ2-1 | . | TRBV27 | CASSFDRPSYNEQFF | TGTGCCAGCAGTTTTGACAGGCCCTCCTACAATGAGCAGTTCTTC
. | TRBJ1-2 | . | TRBV5-1 | CASSLDGGGFNGYTF | TGCGCCAGCAGCTTGGACGGGGGCGGTTTCAATGGCTACACCTTC
. | TRBJ2-7 | TRBD2 | TRBV10-3 | CAISTTSGGASEQYF | TGTGCCATCAGTACCACTAGCGGGGGGGCCAGTGAGCAGTACTTC
. | TRBJ2-7 | TRBD2 | TRBV12-3/TRBV12-4 | CASSSSGASSYEQYF | TGTGCCAGCAGCTCCAGCGGGGCGAGCTCCTACGAGCAGTACTTC
. | TRBJ2-7 | . | TRBV28 | CASSLPFTEQYF | TGTGCCAGCAGTCTCCCATTCACCGAGCAGTACTTC
. | TRBJ2-7 | TRBD2 | TRBV4-1 | CASSQRKIAGGPHYEQYF | TGCGCCAGCAGCCAAAGGAAGATAGCGGGAGGACCCCATTACGAGCAGTACTTC
few | TRBJ2-1 | . | TRBV12-3/TRBV12-4 | CASSPSVGYNEQFF | TGTGCCAGCAGTCCCTCTGTGGGCTACAATGAGCAGTTCTTC
few | TRBJ2-1 | TRBD2 | TRBV19 | CASTWEGRSSDNEQFF | TGTGCCAGTACCTGGGAGGGGAGGTCATCGGACAATGAGCAGTTCTTC
few | TRBJ2-3 | . | TRBV7-2 | CASGSRPGSRADTQYF | TGTGCCAGCGGTTCCAGACCGGGATCTCGAGCAGATACGCAGTATTTT
. | TRBJ2-1 | . | TRBV7-3 | CASSLPSLVGDNEQFF | TGTGCCAGCAGCTTGCCTAGCTTGGTGGGCGACAATGAGCAGTTCTTC
many | TRBJ1-3 | TRBD1 | TRBV7-8 | CASSSWWADRGRGSGNTIYF | TGTGCCAGCAGCTCCTGGTGGGCAGACAGGGGGCGAGGTTCTGGAAACACCATATATTTT
many | TRBJ2-5 | TRBD2 | TRBV7-8 | CASSPSGGSVETQYF | TGTGCCAGCAGCCCTAGCGGGGGGTCGGTGGAGACCCAGTACTTC
few | TRBJ2-2 | . | TRBV12-3/TRBV12-4 | CASSLGRLNTGELFF | TGTGCCAGCAGTTTAGGACGGTTGAACACCGGGGAGCTGTTTTTT
few | TRBJ2-7 | TRBD2 | TRBV20-1 | CSARDGTSGGYSYEQYF | TGCAGTGCTAGAGATGGGACTAGCGGGGGCTACTCCTACGAGCAGTACTTC
few | TRBJ2-7 | . | TRBV28 | CASSLAVPNEQYF | TGTGCCAGCAGTTTAGCCGTCCCCAACGAGCAGTACTTC
. | TRBJ1-2 | . | TRBV18 | CASSSYPGVNYGYTF | TGTGCCAGCTCTTCCTATCCTGGGGTCAACTATGGCTACACCTTC
once | TRBJ1-1 | . | TRBV7-3 | CDSSLNGLRNTEAFF | TGTGACAGCAGCTTAAATGGGCTACGAAACACTGAAGCTTTCTTT
few | TRBJ2-3 | TRBD2 | TRBV20-1 | CSASDSAGGGYTQYF | TGCAGTGCTAGTGATTCTGCGGGAGGAGGATATACGCAGTATTTT
. | TRBJ2-1 | . | TRBV7-6 | CASSLVATPLNEQLF | TGTGCCAGCAGCTTAGTAGCGACTCCACTAAATGAGCAGTTATTC
once | TRBJ1-5 | TRBD1 | TRBV6-6 | CASTRRGLSGTGGDQPQHF | TGTGCCAGCACGAGGAGGGGTCTTTCTGGGACAGGGGGCGATCAGCCCCAGCATTTT
few | TRBJ2-1 | . | TRBV25-1 | CASSDGGSSYNEQFF | TGTGCCAGCAGTGATGGGGGGAGCTCCTACAATGAGCAGTTCTTC
. | TRBJ1-4 | . | TRBV7-9 | CASSFSSEKLLF | TGTGCCAGCAGCTTCAGTTCTGAAAAACTGTTGTTT
. | TRBJ2-5 | . | TRBV10-3 | CAIGGGGETQYF | TGTGCCATAGGGGGCGGGGGAGAGACCCAGTACTTC
. | TRBJ1-2 | . | TRBV19 | CASSWDAESYGYTF | TGTGCCAGTAGTTGGGACGCAGAATCCTATGGCTACACCTTC
few | TRBJ2-1 | TRBD1 | TRBV5-1 | CASSYGQGGNEQFF | TGCGCCAGCAGCTACGGACAGGGTGGCAATGAGCAGTTCTTC
once | TRBJ1-5 | TRBD1 | TRBV6-6 | CASRTGETGNQPQHF | TGTGCCAGCAGAACAGGGGAAACGGGCAATCAGCCCCAGCATTTT
few | TRBJ2-1 | . | TRBV7-9 | CASRPSGGPYNEQFF | TGTGCCAGCAGACCATCCGGGGGGCCCTACAATGAGCAGTTCTTC
few | TRBJ1-5 | . | TRBV12-3/TRBV12-4 | CASSFSGLSNQPQHF | TGTGCCAGCAGTTTTTCAGGGCTGAGCAATCAGCCCCAGCATTTT
few | TRBJ2-5 | . | TRBV7-3 | CASSTYRGETQYF | TGTGCCAGCAGCACGTACAGAGGGGAGACCCAGTACTTC
. | TRBJ1-2 | TRBD1 | TRBV7-9 | CASSPPQGVDYGYTF | TGTGCCAGCAGCCCACCCCAGGGGGTAGACTATGGCTACACCTTC
. | TRBJ1-3 | . | TRBV6-5 | CASSYSSTLSSGNTIYF | TGTGCCAGCAGTTACTCTTCCACTCTGAGCTCTGGAAACACCATATATTTT
few | TRBJ2-1 | . | TRBV20-1 | CSALASSYNEQFF | TGCAGTGCTCTAGCGAGCTCCTACAATGAGCAGTTCTTC
. | TRBJ2-2 | TRBD2 | TRBV29-1 | CSVVLIAGVNAGELFF | TGCAGCGTGGTGCTTATAGCGGGGGTTAATGCCGGGGAGCTGTTTTTT
few | TRBJ2-3 | . | TRBV7-8 | CASSDPSERVRGTDTQYF | TGTGCCAGCAGCGACCCCTCCGAGAGGGTTAGGGGCACAGATACGCAGTATTTT
few | TRBJ2-5 | TRBD1 | TRBV12-3/TRBV12-4 | CASSPLPDRVETQYF | TGTGCCAGCAGTCCACTTCCCGACAGGGTGGAGACCCAGTACTTC
few | TRBJ1-2 | . | TRBV14 | CASSQERALDRISGYTF | TGTGCCAGCAGCCAAGAACGGGCACTAGATCGAATCTCTGGCTACACCTTC
few | TRBJ2-7 | TRBD1 | TRBV28 | CASSAGDRTYEQYF | TGTGCCAGCAGCGCTGGGGACAGGACCTACGAGCAGTACTTC
few | TRBJ2-1 | TRBD2 | TRBV20-1 | CSVNRGTSGGAGEQFF | TGCAGTGTGAATAGGGGAACTAGCGGGGGGGCAGGGGAGCAGTTCTTC
. | TRBJ1-2 | . | TRBV5-6 | CASSLDSTDNYGYTF | TGTGCCAGCAGCTTGGATTCAACGGATAACTATGGCTACACCTTC